This T cell receptor (beta chain) was sequenced in a study of control samples from healthy donors and cancer patients. The data were produced by immunoSEQ multiplex PCR, yet TCRdb's version contains in-frame clones alone and is incomplete. The sample has about 130,000 clones, around 90% seen once. The germline V gene encodes CDR1 ENHRY and CDR2 SYGVKD. Trimming removed 5 bases from V and 2 bases from J; junction bases left unmatched: 7. This CDR3 has 15 amino acids. Specimen: blood. The sequence was obtained from a man in his forties in good health. The gene calls are TRBV10-3 and TRBJ2-7; 9 bases map to TRBD1. CDR3 loop: CAISNRDRDTYEQYF. The CDR3 DNA follows: TGTGCCATCAGTAACCGGGACAGGGACACCTACGAGCAGTACTTC.